A single sample gave rise to the 13 T cell receptor beta chains below, sequenced in a study of Ad26.COV2.S vaccination and SARS-CoV-2 variants. Libraries were prepared by immunoSEQ multiplex PCR; TCRdb keeps only in-frame clonotypes and omits some of them. The table includes under 150,000 clones, about nine tenths detected once. The specimen was peripheral blood, collected after recovery from COVID-19. These TCRs come from a human donor who had recovered from COVID-19.

This clone was detected only a few times. The J gene is TRBJ1-1, the V gene TRBV24-1; D not resolved. CDR3 size: 14 residues. The V gene's germline CDR1 is KGHDR and CDR2 SFDVKD. Trimming shortened V by 3 bases and J by 1 base, and 8 bases separated the two germline ends. CDR3 sequence reads: CATSDRGGNTEAFF. The CDR3 nucleotides read TGTGCCACCAGTGATCGAGGCGGGAACACTGAAGCTTTCTTT.

The CDR3 region has the DNA TGTGCCAGCAGCTTAGAGGGACAGGGATCCTACGAGCAGTACTTC. It is translated as CASSLEGQGSYEQYF. The V call is TRBV13, the J call TRBJ2-7, with 9 positions matching TRBD1. CDR1 and CDR2 (germline): PRHDT, FYEKMQ (reference sequence). V lost 1 base to trimming and J lost 1 base; unmatched junction nucleotides: 2. This CDR3 has 15 residues.

This chain connects TRBV29-1 to TRBJ1-2; 9 nucleotides agree with TRBD1. There are 14 residues in the CDR3. The germline CDR1 and CDR2 sequences are SQVTM and ANQGSEA. The V segment lost 3 bases and the J segment 5 bases; nucleotides outside the gene matches: 7. CDR3 sequence reads: CSVDGGTGPYGYTF. The CDR3 coding sequence is TGCAGCGTTGATGGGGGGACAGGGCCTTATGGCTACACCTTC.

Comments on this clone: The same CDR3 is also encoded by other DNA sequences in this sample. The chain is built from TRBV27 and TRBJ1-3; tentative D call: TRBD1 (5 bases). Trimming removed 0 bases from V and 1 base from J, with 7 bases in between. Germline V lookup: CDR1 MNHEY, CDR2 SMNVEV (reference sequence). The CDR3 extends over 15 amino acids. The CDR3 loop is CASSLSGGSGNTIYF. The DNA for the CDR3 is TGTGCCAGCAGTTTATCGGGGGGGTCTGGAAACACCATATATTTT.

V usage is TRBV30 and J usage is TRBJ2-7; D not resolved. Germline-derived CDR1 and CDR2 are GTSNPN and SVGIG (reference sequence). The CDR3 sequence is 13 residues long. V gave up 1 base and J gave up 7 bases, with 14 bases separating them. CDR3 sequence reads: CAWSEERVGEQYF. DNA for the CDR3: TGTGCCTGGAGTGAGGAAAGGGTCGGGGAGCAGTACTTC.

The genes are TRBV14 and TRBJ1-6, with a possible D match to TRBD1 (5 bases). CDR3 length: 15 amino acids. V lost 0 bases and J 9 bases, leaving 12 bases between the germline ends. Germline CDR1 is SGHDN and CDR2 is FVKESK. In nucleotides, the CDR3 is TGTGCCAGCAGCCAAGATGACAGCTTAATTTCACCCCTCCACTTT. Its translation: CASSQDDSLISPLHF.

The chain's CDR3 is CASSSLDRGYEQYF. The CDR3 nucleotides read TGTGCCAGCAGTTCCCTGGACAGGGGCTACGAGCAGTACTTC. The chain recombines TRBV6-2 or TRBV6-3 with TRBJ2-7, with 9 nucleotides matching TRBD1. V dropped 4 bases and J dropped 3; count of bases not matched to a gene: 4. The CDR3 extends over 14 amino acids. CDR1 is MNHEY, CDR2 SVGEGT, per germline.

By its share, this clone is medium-sized (0.01 to 0.1%). The chain has TRBV5-5 and TRBJ1-1, with D possibly being TRBD1 (6 bases). The CDR3 extends over 13 amino acids. Germline CDR1 is SGHKS and CDR2 is YYEKEE (reference sequence). V lost 2 bases and J 7 bases, leaving 12 bases between the germline ends. CDR3 DNA: TGTGCCAGCAGCTTTACAGGGACATTTGAAGCTTTCTTT. Residues: CASSFTGTFEAFF.

The chain recombines TRBV7-9 with TRBJ1-1; TRBD1 matches at 9 bases. This CDR3 comprises 15 residues. Germline CDR1 and CDR2: SEHNR and FQNEAQ (reference sequence). V lost 3 bases and J lost 4; bases outside the gene matches: 6. The DNA for the CDR3 is TGTGCCAGCAGCTTGACAGGGGGTTCGAGCACTGAAGCTTTCTTT. This encodes CASSLTGGSSTEAFF.

CDR3: CASSLAGTGVNQPQHF. CDR3 DNA sequence: TGTGCCAGCAGCTTAGCTGGGACAGGGGTTAATCAGCCCCAGCATTTT. This sequence joins TRBV7-8 and TRBJ1-5; TRBD1 matches 10 bases. J gave up 4 bases and V 0 bases, and 3 bases lay outside the gene matches. Germline values: CDR1 SGHVS, CDR2 FQNEAQ. The CDR3 is 16 residues long. Full variable domain (outside the CDR3, taken from reference TRBV7-8 and TRBJ1-5): GAGVSQSPRYKVAKRGQDVALRCDPISGHVSLFWYQQALGQGPEFLTYFQNEAQLDKSGLPSDRFFAERPEGSVSTLKIQRTQQEDSAVYLCASSLAGTGVNQPQHFGDGTRLSIL.

The CDR3 is CASSGGLAGPSTGELFF. CDR3 coding DNA: TGTGCCAGCAGTGGGGGACTAGCGGGGCCCAGCACCGGGGAGCTGTTTTTT. The rearrangement uses TRBV5-8 and TRBJ2-2; 13 positions match TRBD2. Germline CDR1 reads SGHTS; CDR2 reads YDEGEE. The J segment lost 4 bases and the V segment lost 5 bases, leaving 8 bases of the junction unmatched. This CDR3 comprises 17 residues.

In its sample, this clone was seen once. This sequence joins TRBV9 and TRBJ2-1, with D tentatively TRBD2 (6 bases). The V end lost 0 bases, the J end lost 7 bases, and 11 bases lay between the germline ends. The CDR3 runs 14 residues. Germline lookup yields CDR1 SGDLS and CDR2 YYNGEE. CDR3 region: CASSVGFRGNEQFF. As DNA, the CDR3 is TGTGCCAGCAGCGTAGGCTTCCGGGGGAATGAGCAGTTCTTC. The full variable domain, completed using reference TRBV9 and TRBJ2-1, is DSGVTQTPKHLITATGQRVTLRCSPRSGDLSVYWYQQSLDQGLQFLIQYYNGEERAKGNILERFSAQQFPDLHSELNLSSLELGDSALYFCASSVGFRGNEQFFGPGTRLTVL.

The J gene is TRBJ2-5, the V gene TRBV9, with D tentatively TRBD1 (5 bases). The CDR3 totals 15 residues. The V gene lost 6 bases and the J gene lost 0 bases, with 15 bases spanning the gap. Germline lookup yields CDR1 SGDLS and CDR2 YYNGEE. The chain's CDR3 is CASNRLGEDQETQYF. In DNA, the CDR3 is TGTGCCAGCAATCGCTTAGGGGAAGACCAAGAGACCCAGTACTTC.